These 23 T cell receptor beta chains share one sample of origin, sequenced in a study of neurological immune-mediated disorders. Via MiXCR, TCRdb re-called the 5' RACE reads, giving one row per CDR3 protein. The table has around 30,000 distinct CDR3 sequences, around 10% seen once. The material sequenced was PBMCs. The receptor set was obtained from a man between 60 and 70 years old in good health.

This clonotype was counted many times. The chain couples TRBV12-3 or TRBV12-4 to TRBJ2-7; D possibly corresponds to TRBD1 (5 bases). This CDR3 spans 15 amino acids. The V gene lost 3 bases and the J gene lost 6 bases, with 18 bases spanning the gap. Written as DNA, the CDR3 is TGTGCCAGCAGTTTGTCTTACCAGGGTTTTGGCGAGCAGTACTTC. Its translation: CASSLSYQGFGEQYF.

This clonotype was picked up many times. This chain joins TRBV7-2 and TRBJ2-3; D not resolved. The V gene lost 5 bases and the J gene lost 3 bases, with 12 bases spanning the gap. The CDR3 totals 14 residues. Germline lookup yields CDR1 SGHTA and CDR2 FQGNSA. This CDR3 reads CASSLSHRTDTQYF. CDR3 DNA: TGTGCCAGCAGCCTTAGCCACCGAACAGATACGCAGTATTTT. Variable domain in full (rest from reference TRBV7-2 and TRBJ2-3): GAGVSQSPSNKVTEKGKDVELRCDPISGHTALYWYRQSLGQGLEFLIYFQGNSAPDKSGLPSDRFSAERTGGSVSTLTIQRTQQEDSAVYLCASSLSHRTDTQYFGPGTRLTVL.

CDR3 loop: CATSRGSGSPTTQYF. The CDR3 region has the DNA TGTGCCACCAGCAGGGGATCCGGGTCCCCGACGACCCAGTACTTC. The chain couples TRBV15 to TRBJ2-5; D unresolved. Germline CDR1 and CDR2: LNHNV and YYDKDF (reference sequence). The CDR3 totals 15 residues. V was pared by 3 bases and J by 7 bases, with 18 bases between.

The rearrangement uses TRBV6-1 and TRBJ2-5; no firm D call. V shed 1 base and J shed 0 bases, with 3 bases lying between them. Germline values: CDR1 MNHNS, CDR2 SASEGT. This CDR3 has 13 residues. CDR3 DNA: TGTGCCAGCAGTGAAGTACACCAAGAGACCCAGTACTTC. Protein: CASSEVHQETQYF.

This clonotype was recorded many times. The chain is built from TRBV7-6 and TRBJ2-7; D gene ambiguous. The CDR3 consists of 13 residues. Germline CDR1 and CDR2: SGHVS and FNYEAQ. V lost 8 bases and J lost 0, with 11 bases in between. CDR3 in DNA: TGTGCCAGCTCAGCTTTACCCTCCTACGAGCAGTACTTC. Encoded protein: CASSALPSYEQYF.

This clonotype was recorded many times. The chain carries TRBV15 and TRBJ2-1; TRBD1 matches at 8 bases. Germline V CDR1 and CDR2: LNHNV, YYDKDF (reference sequence). The CDR3 is made up of 14 amino acids. Trimming at V came to 0 bases and at J to 8 bases, leaving 3 bases not matched to a gene. The CDR3, as DNA: TGTGCCACCAGCAGAGAGGACAGGGACGATGAGCAGTTCTTC. It translates to CATSREDRDDEQFF.

This clonotype was found many times. The rearrangement joins TRBV20-1 to TRBJ2-1; no reliable D call. Trimming stripped 3 bases from V and 7 bases from J, with 10 bases between. Germline V gene data show CDR1 as DFQATT and CDR2 as SNEGSKA (reference sequence). The CDR3 extends over 12 amino acids. The CDR3 sequence: CSARKMENEQFF. As DNA, the CDR3 is TGCAGTGCTAGGAAAATGGAGAATGAGCAGTTCTTC.

This clonotype was observed many times. The chain links TRBV20-1 to TRBJ2-3; 10 bases align to TRBD2. The CDR3 spans 14 residues. The germline gives CDR1 DFQATT, CDR2 SNEGSKA (reference sequence). The V gene end was trimmed by 2 bases and the J gene end by 6 bases; junction bases not matched to a gene: 5. The CDR3 is CSARLAGAGDTQYF. The CDR3 nucleotides are TGCAGTGCTAGACTAGCGGGAGCCGGGGATACGCAGTATTTT.

In this sample, this clonotype turned up many times. The V gene is TRBV20-1, the J gene TRBJ2-1; 7 nucleotides line up with TRBD2. The CDR3 has 13 amino acids. CDR1 and CDR2 from the germline V gene are DFQATT and SNEGSKA (reference sequence). Trimming took 8 bases from V and 8 from J; bases not matched to a gene: 12. The CDR3 protein is CSSGTNLSYEQFF. The CDR3 DNA is TGCAGTTCCGGGACTAACCTTTCGTATGAGCAGTTCTTC.

V usage is TRBV7-2 and J usage is TRBJ1-2; D ambiguous. Germline V CDR1 and CDR2: SGHTA, FQGNSA. The V end lost 7 bases, the J end lost 3 bases, and 15 bases lay between the germline ends. The CDR3 is made up of 14 amino acids. The chain's CDR3 is CASTPRGYDYGYTF. CDR3 sequence (DNA): TGTGCCAGCACCCCTCGGGGTTATGACTATGGCTACACCTTC.

This clonotype was picked up many times. The chain joins TRBV29-1 to TRBJ1-5; D perhaps matches TRBD1 (6 bases). CDR3 size: 13 residues. The V end was cut by 4 bases, the J end by 5 bases, with 12 bases between. The germline gives CDR1 SQVTM, CDR2 ANQGSEA. The CDR3 loop reads CSVGRGMDQPQHF. In DNA form, the CDR3 reads TGCAGCGTTGGCAGGGGAATGGATCAGCCCCAGCATTTT.

This clonotype was recorded at least ten times. This chain links TRBV20-1 with TRBJ2-5, with D possibly TRBD2 on 6 matching bases. This CDR3 is built from 17 residues. Germline V CDR1 and CDR2: DFQATT, SNEGSKA (reference sequence). V was clipped by 0 bases and J by 2 bases, with 19 bases between them. The CDR3 here is CSARDLSDGGEQETQYF. The CDR3 DNA is TGCAGTGCTAGAGATCTTTCGGACGGGGGTGAACAAGAGACCCAGTACTTC.

The chain employs TRBV24-1 and TRBJ1-2; D is undetermined. Per the germline V gene, CDR1 is KGHDR and CDR2 is SFDVKD. This CDR3 region has 13 residues. V was shortened by 5 bases and J by 5 bases, with 11 bases between the two germline ends. In DNA form, the CDR3 reads TGTGCCACCAGTGTCCCTCATGGTTATGGCTACACCTTC. It specifies CATSVPHGYGYTF.

About this clonotype itself: A clone one base away is much larger, so this may be a read error. The chain carries TRBV7-9 and TRBJ1-1; D may be TRBD1 (5 bases). The CDR3 runs to 15 residues. Germline V gene sequence: CDR1 SEHNR, CDR2 FQNEAQ (reference sequence). In DNA form, the CDR3 reads TGTGCCAGCAGCGATCCCCCCAAGCAGGACACTGACGCTTTCTTT. It is translated as CASSDPPKQDTDAFF.

This clonotype was recorded at least ten times. This chain connects TRBV3-1 to TRBJ2-7; 9 nucleotides align to TRBD2. Germline V gene sequence: CDR1 LGHDT, CDR2 YNNKEL (reference sequence). Trimming removed 3 bases from V and 0 bases from J; junction bases left unmatched: 6. There are 16 residues in the CDR3. The CDR3 is CASSQNSGSLSYEQYF. In DNA form, the CDR3 reads TGTGCCAGCAGCCAGAATAGCGGGAGCCTCTCCTACGAGCAGTACTTC.

This rearrangement joins TRBV10-3 to TRBJ1-2; no firm D call. The CDR3 has 15 residues. Trimming pared 0 bases from V and 3 bases from J, leaving 11 bases between. Germline V gene data show CDR1 as ENHRY and CDR2 as SYGVKD. CDR3 sequence reads: CAISESAGGDYGYTF. CDR3 nucleotides: TGTGCCATCAGTGAGTCGGCAGGTGGCGACTATGGCTACACCTTC.

This clonotype was observed many times. This chain links TRBV5-1 with TRBJ2-7; 7 bases map to TRBD2. The germline V gene has CDR1 SGHRS and CDR2 YFSETQ. Trimming took 2 bases from V and 7 from J; bases not matched to a gene: 9. CDR3 size: 14 residues. DNA of the CDR3: TGCGCCAGCAGCTTTGGACTAGTTAGTGGAGAGCAGTACTTC. It specifies CASSFGLVSGEQYF.

At least ten counts were recorded for this clonotype. The chain couples TRBV5-1 to TRBJ2-5; 10 positions agree with TRBD2. The V segment lost 4 bases and the J segment 5 bases; nucleotides outside the gene matches: 5. This CDR3 has 14 residues. Germline V gene data show CDR1 as SGHRS and CDR2 as YFSETQ. Here the CDR3 reads CASSRSGGSETQYF. In nucleotides, the CDR3 is TGCGCCAGCAGCCGTAGCGGGGGGAGCGAGACCCAGTACTTC.

In its sample, this clonotype was seen many times. The V gene is TRBV5-1, the J gene TRBJ2-7, with 10 bases matching TRBD1. This CDR3 has 16 amino acids. The germline CDR1 and CDR2 sequences are SGHRS and YFSETQ. The junction had 7 bases not matched to a gene; V was cut back by 3 bases and J by 1 base. The CDR3 DNA follows: TGCGCCAGCAGCTCCAAACGGACAGGGGGTTCCTACGAGCAGTACTTC. It specifies CASSSKRTGGSYEQYF.

Comments on this clonotype: Since the CDR3 does not end with the conserved phenylalanine or tryptophan, this likely comes from a read error. This chain links TRBV7-9 with TRBJ2-7, with D hard to call. The CDR3 is 11 amino acids. Germline-derived CDR1 and CDR2 are SEHNR and FQNEAQ (reference sequence). Trimming removed 5 bases at V and 8 bases at J, with 10 bases between. The CDR3 protein is CASSPELKQYS. In nucleotides, the CDR3 is TGTGCCAGCAGCCCAGAATTGAAGCAGTACTCA.

This clonotype was detected many times. The chain recombines TRBV7-9 with TRBJ2-6; D gene uncertain. The CDR3 length is 14 residues. Germline V gives CDR1 SEHNR, CDR2 FQNEAQ (reference sequence). V was shortened by 3 bases and J by 0 bases, with 3 bases between the two germline ends. CDR3 bases: TGTGCCAGCAGCTTCCCCTCTGGGGCCAACGTCCTGACTTTC. Its protein product is CASSFPSGANVLTF.

This clonotype was recorded a few times. The rearrangement joins TRBV7-8 to TRBJ1-4; tentative D call: TRBD1 (5 bases). Germline V gene sequence: CDR1 SGHVS, CDR2 FQNEAQ. The CDR3 extends over 16 amino acids. The ends were cut back, 0 bases at V and 6 bases at J, with 14 bases in the middle. Here the CDR3 reads CASSLARWQGDEKLFF. DNA of the CDR3: TGTGCCAGCAGCTTAGCGCGGTGGCAGGGTGATGAAAAACTGTTTTTT. Full variable domain (rest looked up from reference TRBV7-8 and TRBJ1-4): GAGVSQSPRYKVAKRGQDVALRCDPISGHVSLFWYQQALGQGPEFLTYFQNEAQLDKSGLPSDRFFAERPEGSVSTLKIQRTQQEDSAVYLCASSLARWQGDEKLFFGSGTQLSVL.

This chain uses TRBV5-6 with TRBJ2-7; D possibly corresponds to TRBD1 (6 bases). The ends were cut back, 1 base at V and 6 bases at J, with 20 bases in the middle. CDR1 and CDR2 (germline): SGHDT, YYEEEE. The CDR3 spans 16 residues. In nucleotides, the CDR3 is TGTGCCAGCAGCTTGTATCGGGCAGGGGCTTCGCTCGAGCAGTACTTC. Translating it yields CASSLYRAGASLEQYF.